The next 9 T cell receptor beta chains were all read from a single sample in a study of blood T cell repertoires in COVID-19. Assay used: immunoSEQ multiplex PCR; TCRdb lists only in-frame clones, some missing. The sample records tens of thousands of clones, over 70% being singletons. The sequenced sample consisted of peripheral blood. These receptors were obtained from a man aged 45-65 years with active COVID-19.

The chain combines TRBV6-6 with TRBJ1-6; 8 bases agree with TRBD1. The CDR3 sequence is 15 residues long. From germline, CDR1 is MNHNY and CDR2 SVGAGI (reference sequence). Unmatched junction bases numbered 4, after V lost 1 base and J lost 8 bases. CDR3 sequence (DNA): TGTGCCAGCAGTTACTTGGAGACAGGGGATTCACCCCTCCACTTT. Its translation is CASSYLETGDSPLHF.

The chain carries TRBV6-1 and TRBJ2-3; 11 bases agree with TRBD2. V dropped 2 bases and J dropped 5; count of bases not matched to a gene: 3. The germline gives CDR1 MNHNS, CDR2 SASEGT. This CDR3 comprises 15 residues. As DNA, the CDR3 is TGTGCCAGCAGTGAACTAGCGGGAGGAGGAGATACGCAGTATTTT. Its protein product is CASSELAGGGDTQYF.

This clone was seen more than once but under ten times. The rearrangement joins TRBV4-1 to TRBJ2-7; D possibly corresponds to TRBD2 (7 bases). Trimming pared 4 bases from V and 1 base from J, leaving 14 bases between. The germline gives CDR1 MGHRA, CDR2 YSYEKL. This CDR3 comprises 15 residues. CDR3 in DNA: TGCGCCAGCAGCCGGACGGGGGGCCTATCCTACGAGCAGTACTTC. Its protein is CASSRTGGLSYEQYF.

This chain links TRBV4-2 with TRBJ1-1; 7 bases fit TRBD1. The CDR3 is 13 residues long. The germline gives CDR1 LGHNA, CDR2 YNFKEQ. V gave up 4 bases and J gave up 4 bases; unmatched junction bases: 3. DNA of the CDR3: TGTGCCAGCAGCCTCACAGGGGTCACTGAAGCTTTCTTT. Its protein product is CASSLTGVTEAFF.

The CDR3 nucleotides are TGTGCCAGCAGTATTACGGGACTAGCAACAGATACGCAGTATTTT. Its protein product is CASSITGLATDTQYF. The chain links TRBV6-5 to TRBJ2-3; 9 bases are a match to TRBD2. CDR3 size: 15 residues. V was clipped by 5 bases and J by 3 bases; unmatched bases: 6. Germline-derived CDR1 and CDR2 are MNHEY and SVGAGI.

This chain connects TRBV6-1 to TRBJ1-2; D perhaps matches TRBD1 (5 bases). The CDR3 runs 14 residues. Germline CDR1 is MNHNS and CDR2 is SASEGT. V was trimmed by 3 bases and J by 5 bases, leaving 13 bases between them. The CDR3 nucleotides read TGTGCCAGCAGTGATGGGGGGGAAGAGTATGGCTACACCTTC. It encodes CASSDGGEEYGYTF.

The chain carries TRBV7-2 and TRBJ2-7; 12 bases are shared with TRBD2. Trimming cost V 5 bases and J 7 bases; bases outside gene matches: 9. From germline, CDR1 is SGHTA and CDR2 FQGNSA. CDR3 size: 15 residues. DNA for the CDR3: TGTGCCAGCAGCCGCGAGACTAGCGGGAGCCGAGAGCAGTACTTC. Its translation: CASSRETSGSREQYF.

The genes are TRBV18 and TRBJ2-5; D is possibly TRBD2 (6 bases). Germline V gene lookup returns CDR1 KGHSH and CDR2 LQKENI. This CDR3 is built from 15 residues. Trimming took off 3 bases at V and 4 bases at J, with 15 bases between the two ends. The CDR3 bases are TGTGCCAGCTCACCCTACCGGGGAGGCGGAGAGACCCAGTACTTC. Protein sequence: CASSPYRGGGETQYF.

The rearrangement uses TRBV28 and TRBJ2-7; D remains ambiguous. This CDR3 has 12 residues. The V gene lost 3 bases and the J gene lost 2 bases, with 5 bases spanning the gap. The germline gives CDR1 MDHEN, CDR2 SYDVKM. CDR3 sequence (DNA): TGTGCCAGCAGTTTGAAGCCCTACGAGCAGTACTTC. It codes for CASSLKPYEQYF. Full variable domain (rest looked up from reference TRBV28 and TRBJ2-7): DVKVTQSSRYLVKRTGEKVFLECVQDMDHENMFWYRQDPGLGLRLIYFSYDVKMKEKGDIPEGYSVSREKKERFSLILESASTNQTSMYLCASSLKPYEQYFGPGTRLTVT.